The source of this T cell receptor (beta chain) is a study of shared clonotypes between healthy human individuals. For each subset, genomic DNA was distributed in equal portions over several immunoSEQ plates. Measured with immunoSEQ multiplex PCR; TCRdb has only the in-frame clones, and not every one. This sample yields some 2,500,000 clones, of which 85% to 95% are seen a single time; roughly 0.34% belongs to the top ten. It was into CD45RA+ naive and CD45RA-negative memory subsets that the CD4+ cells were split. Trimming cost V 4 bases and J 5 bases, with 17 bases left between them. The CDR3 extends over 15 amino acids. Germline V lookup: CDR1 SNHLY, CDR2 FYNNEI.

The chain has TRBV2 and TRBJ2-5; D tentatively fits TRBD1 or TRBD2 (7 bases each). This clonotype originated in a man younger than 35 in good health. Some clones in this sample may be carry-over from other donors' samples. Specimen: naive CD4+ T cells from PBMCs. Specified subset: CD45RA+ positively selected. CDR3 DNA sequence: TGTGCCAGCAGTGCCTTCAGGGGGGGGACGGAGACCCAGTACTTC. Protein: CASSAFRGGTETQYF.